Each of the 6 T cell receptor beta chains below was sequenced from the same sample in a study of tumor and adjacent non-tumor tissue in lung cancer (dated by TCRdb to about 2018). The protocol used for the library was multiplex PCR. The sample was run on an Illumina HiSeq 2500. TCRbeta libraries were constructed through three rounds of nested PCR with primers (Table S4) according to protocols adapted from ARM-PCR. TCRdb reran the public reads through fastp at Q25 and MiXCR, keeping productive beta chains. Merged by CDR3 protein, the rows form single entries marked with the most common genes and DNA. The sample includes some 93,000 distinct CDR3 sequences, with less than 75% observed a single time. The ten largest clones represent 15% to 20% of the sample. RNA was isolated from bulk unsorted tissue, and RNA quality was assessed with a NanoDrop ND-1000 and an Agilent 2100. The sample taken for sequencing was lung tumor tissue. These TCRs come from a man aged 60-69 years with non-small cell lung cancer.

This clonotype qualifies as medium-sized (0.01 to 0.1%). The CDR3 is CSVESGTRSSDTQYF. For the CDR3, the DNA is TGCAGCGTTGAATCCGGGACAAGGTCCTCAGATACGCAGTATTTT. The rearrangement joins TRBV29-1 to TRBJ2-3; D may be TRBD1 (6 bases). V lost 2 bases to trimming and J lost 4 bases, with 16 bases between them. This CDR3 has 15 amino acids. Germline loops: CDR1 SQVTM, CDR2 ANQGSEA.

Worth noting for this clonotype: An end of the junction does not agree with germline; a read error may underlie this. J is TRBJ1-3 and V is TRBV11-2, with D perhaps matching TRBD1 (5 bases). Germline-derived CDR1 and CDR2 are SGHAT and FQNNGV. The CDR3 length is 14 residues. This CDR3 is CASSSDSPGNTIYF. DNA for the CDR3: TGTGCCAGCAGCTCTGACAGTCCTGGAAACACCATATATTTC.

Points on this clonotype: A much larger clone differs by one base, so this may be a read error. The chain employs TRBV4-2 and TRBJ1-2; D not certain. The CDR3 totals 14 residues. CDR1 and CDR2 (germline): LGHNA, YNFKEQ. The CDR3 DNA reads TGTGCCAGCAGCCAAGACCAACAGTTCTATGACTACACCTTC. Translating gives CASSQDQQFYDYTF.

This clonotype was seen more than once but under ten times. The chain has TRBV30 and TRBJ2-5; D unresolved. Germline V gives CDR1 GTSNPN, CDR2 SVGIG (reference sequence). V was cut by 3 bases and J by 5 bases, with 10 bases left in between. The CDR3 runs to 12 residues. CDR3: CAWREVGETQYF. In DNA, the CDR3 is TGTGCCTGGAGGGAAGTTGGGGAGACCCAGTACTTC.

This clonotype is a singleton in its sample. A much larger clone differs by one base, so this may be a read error. The chain combines TRBV6-1 with TRBJ1-4, with no clear D. This CDR3 is 12 amino acids long. CDR1 is MNHNS, CDR2 SASEGT, per germline. CDR3: CASSNLGEKLLF. CDR3 DNA: TGTGCCAGCAGTAACCTCGGTGAAAAACTGCTTTTT.

To note about this clonotype: The conserved phenylalanine or tryptophan is not found at the CDR3 terminus, so this likely reflects a read error. The chain joins TRBV24-1 to TRBJ2-1; TRBD1 matches 7 bases. V lost 7 bases to trimming and J lost 3 bases; unmatched junction nucleotides: 11. The CDR3 consists of 16 residues. Per germline, CDR1 KGHDR and CDR2 SFDVKD. The DNA of the CDR3 is TGTGCCACCAGCGATACAGGGGACAGCGGCTACAATGAGCAGTTCCTC. Its translation: CATSDTGDSGYNEQFL.